This TCR beta chain was captured in a study of breast tumors, draining lymph nodes, adjacent tissues. Findings of the study overall: Compared with lymph nodes, tumors were less diverse; compared with nontumor tissue, more.

Trimming stripped 0 bases from V and 5 bases from J, with 4 bases between. Germline V lookup: CDR1 SGHTA, CDR2 FQGNSA. The length of the CDR3 is 12 residues. In the case of this clonotype: Its target is unknown.

From the multiplex PCR reads, TCRdb called clonotypes with MiXCR, one entry per CDR3 protein. This table holds 12,000 or so distinct CDR3 sequences, 50% found once. This chain links TRBV7-2 with TRBJ2-5; unclear D gene. The sample taken for sequencing was tumor-adjacent breast tissue. The receptor was isolated from a female donor with breast cancer. Some clones in this sample may be carry-over from other donors' samples. CDR3: CASSLARETQYF. CDR3 DNA: TGTGCCAGCAGCTTAGCCAGGGAGACCCAGTACTTC.